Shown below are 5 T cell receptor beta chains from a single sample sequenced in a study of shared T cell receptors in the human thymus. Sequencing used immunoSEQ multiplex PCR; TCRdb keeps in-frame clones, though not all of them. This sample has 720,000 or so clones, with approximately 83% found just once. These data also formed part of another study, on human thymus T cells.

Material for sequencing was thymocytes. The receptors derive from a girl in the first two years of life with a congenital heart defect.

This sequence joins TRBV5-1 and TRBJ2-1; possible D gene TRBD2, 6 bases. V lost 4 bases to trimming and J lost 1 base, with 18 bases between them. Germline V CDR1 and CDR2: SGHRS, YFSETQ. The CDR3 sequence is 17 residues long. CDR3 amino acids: CASSSRPWGRSYNEQFF. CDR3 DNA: TGCGCCAGCAGCAGCCGCCCTTGGGGGAGGTCCTACAATGAGCAGTTCTTC.

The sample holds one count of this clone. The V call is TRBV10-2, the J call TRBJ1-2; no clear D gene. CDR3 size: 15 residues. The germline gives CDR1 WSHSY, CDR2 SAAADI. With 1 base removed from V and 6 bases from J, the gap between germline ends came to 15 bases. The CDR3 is CASSELGANIDGYTF. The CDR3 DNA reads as TGCGCCAGCAGTGAGTTGGGCGCCAACATCGATGGCTACACCTTC.

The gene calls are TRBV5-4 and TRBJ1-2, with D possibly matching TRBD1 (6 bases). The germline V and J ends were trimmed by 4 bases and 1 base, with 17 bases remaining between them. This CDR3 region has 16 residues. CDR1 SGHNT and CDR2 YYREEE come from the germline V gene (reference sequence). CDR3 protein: CASSSSPGQHNYGYTF. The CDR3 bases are TGTGCCAGCAGCAGTAGTCCGGGACAACATAACTATGGCTACACCTTC.

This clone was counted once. Here the CDR3 reads CASSLSSGTGKSRGSNEQFF. The CDR3 DNA sequence: TGCGCCAGCAGCTTAAGCTCCGGGACAGGGAAGTCAAGGGGTAGTAATGAGCAGTTCTTC. The gene calls are TRBV5-1 and TRBJ2-1, with 9 nucleotides matching TRBD1. The CDR3 contains 20 residues. Germline V gives CDR1 SGHRS, CDR2 YFSETQ. The V and J ends lost 2 bases and 7 bases, in that order; junction bases with no gene match: 22.

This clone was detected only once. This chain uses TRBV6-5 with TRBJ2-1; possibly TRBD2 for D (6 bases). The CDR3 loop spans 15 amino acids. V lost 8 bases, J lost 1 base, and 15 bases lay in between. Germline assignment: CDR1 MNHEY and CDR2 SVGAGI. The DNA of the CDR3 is TGTGCCAGCCCTCCGCGGGGCTTTTCCTACAATGAGCAGTTCTTC. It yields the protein CASPPRGFSYNEQFF.